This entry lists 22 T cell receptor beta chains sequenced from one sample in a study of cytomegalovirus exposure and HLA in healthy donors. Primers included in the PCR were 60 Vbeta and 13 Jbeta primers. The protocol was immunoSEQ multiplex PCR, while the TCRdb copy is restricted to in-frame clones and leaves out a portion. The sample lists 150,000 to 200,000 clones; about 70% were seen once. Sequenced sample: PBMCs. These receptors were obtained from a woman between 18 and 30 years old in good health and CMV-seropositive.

The CDR3 DNA follows: TGTGCCAGCAGCGTAGGAGGGGGCACCGTCGAAGCTTTCTTT. This sequence encodes CASSVGGGTVEAFF. The chain is built from TRBV9 and TRBJ1-1; 7 positions agree with TRBD1. V lost 0 bases and J lost 8; bases outside the gene matches: 7. The CDR3 extends over 14 amino acids. Germline V lookup: CDR1 SGDLS, CDR2 YYNGEE.

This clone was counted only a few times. The CDR3 DNA follows: TGCGCCAGCAGTGAGTCCCAGGGAAGGAACACCATATATTTT. This translates into CASSESQGRNTIYF. The J gene is TRBJ1-3, the V gene TRBV10-1; D may be TRBD1 (5 bases). This CDR3 comprises 14 residues. The ends were cut back, 0 bases at V and 7 bases at J, with 10 bases in the middle. CDR1 is WNHNN and CDR2 is SYGVQD in the germline V gene (reference sequence).

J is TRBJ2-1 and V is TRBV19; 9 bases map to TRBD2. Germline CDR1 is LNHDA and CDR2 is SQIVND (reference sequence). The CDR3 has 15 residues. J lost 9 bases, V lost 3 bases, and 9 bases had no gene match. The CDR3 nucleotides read TGTGCCAGTAGTATCAAGACTAGCGGCCTCCTTGAGCAGTTCTTC. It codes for CASSIKTSGLLEQFF.

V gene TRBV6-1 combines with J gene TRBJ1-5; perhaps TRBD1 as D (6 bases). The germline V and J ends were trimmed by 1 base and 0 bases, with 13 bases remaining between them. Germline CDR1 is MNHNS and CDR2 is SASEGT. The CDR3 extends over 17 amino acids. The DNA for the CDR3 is TGTGCCAGCAGTGAAGTAGTACAGGGCCTTAGCAATCAGCCCCAGCATTTT. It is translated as CASSEVVQGLSNQPQHF.

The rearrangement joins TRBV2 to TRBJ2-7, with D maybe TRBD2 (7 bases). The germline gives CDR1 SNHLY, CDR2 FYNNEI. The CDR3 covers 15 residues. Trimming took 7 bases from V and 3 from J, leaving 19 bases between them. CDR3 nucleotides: TGTGCCAGCACTCTCCGGGGGGCGGGAAACTACGAGCAGTACTTC. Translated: CASTLRGAGNYEQYF.

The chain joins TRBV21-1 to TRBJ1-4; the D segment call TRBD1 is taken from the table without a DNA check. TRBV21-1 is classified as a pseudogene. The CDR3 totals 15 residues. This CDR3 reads CASSKGDRGGEKLFF. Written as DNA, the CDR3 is TGTGCCAGCAGCAAAGGGGACAGGGGGGGCGAAAAACTGTTTTTT.

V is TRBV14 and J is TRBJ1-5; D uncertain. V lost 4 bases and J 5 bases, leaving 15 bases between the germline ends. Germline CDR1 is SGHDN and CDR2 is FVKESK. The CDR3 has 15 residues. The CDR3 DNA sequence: TGTGCCAGCAGCCCCGGGGTGAGTGGACATCAGCCCCAGCATTTT. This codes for CASSPGVSGHQPQHF.

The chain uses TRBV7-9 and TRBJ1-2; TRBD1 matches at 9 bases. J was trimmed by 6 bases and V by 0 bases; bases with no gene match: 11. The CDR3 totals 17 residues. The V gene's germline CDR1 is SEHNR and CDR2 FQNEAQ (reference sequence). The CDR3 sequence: CASSLAAEWDRVHGYTF. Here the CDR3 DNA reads TGTGCCAGCAGCTTAGCCGCGGAGTGGGACAGGGTCCATGGCTACACCTTC.

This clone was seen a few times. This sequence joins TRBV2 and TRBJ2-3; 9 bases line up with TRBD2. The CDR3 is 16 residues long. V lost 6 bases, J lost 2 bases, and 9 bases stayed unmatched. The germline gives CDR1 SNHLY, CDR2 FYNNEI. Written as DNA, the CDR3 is TGTGCCAGCAGCGGCTTACTAGCGGGTTACACAGATACGCAGTATTTT. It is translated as CASSGLLAGYTDTQYF.

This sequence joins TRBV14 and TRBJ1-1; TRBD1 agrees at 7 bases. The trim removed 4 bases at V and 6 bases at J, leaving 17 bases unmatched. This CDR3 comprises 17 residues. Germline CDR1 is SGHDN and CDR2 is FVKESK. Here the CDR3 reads CASSRPTGVSATPEAFF. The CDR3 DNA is TGTGCCAGCAGCCGCCCTACAGGGGTATCGGCAACACCTGAAGCTTTCTTT. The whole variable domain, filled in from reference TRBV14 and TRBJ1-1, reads EAGVTQFPSHSVIEKGQTVTLRCDPISGHDNLYWYRRVMGKEIKFLLHFVKESKQDESGMPNNRFLAERTGGTYSTLKVQPAELEDSGVYFCASSRPTGVSATPEAFFGQGTRLTVV.

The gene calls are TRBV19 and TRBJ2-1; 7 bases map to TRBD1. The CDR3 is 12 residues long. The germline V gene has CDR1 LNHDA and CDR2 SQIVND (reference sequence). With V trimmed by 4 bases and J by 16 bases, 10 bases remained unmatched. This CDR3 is CASSRRQGGKFF. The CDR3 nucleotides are TGTGCCAGTAGTAGAAGACAGGGTGGAAAATTCTTC.

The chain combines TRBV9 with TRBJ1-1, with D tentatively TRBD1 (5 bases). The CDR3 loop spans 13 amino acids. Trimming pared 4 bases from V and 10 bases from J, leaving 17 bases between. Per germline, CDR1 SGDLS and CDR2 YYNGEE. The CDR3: CASSPLRQFSAFF. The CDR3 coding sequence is TGTGCCAGCAGCCCCCTACGACAGTTTTCAGCTTTCTTT.

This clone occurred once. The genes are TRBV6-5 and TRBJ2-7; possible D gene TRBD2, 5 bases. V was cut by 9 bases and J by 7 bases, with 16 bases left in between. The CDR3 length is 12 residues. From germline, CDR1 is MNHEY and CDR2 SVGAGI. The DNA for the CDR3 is TGTGCCAGTGGACCGACCCGGGGAGAGCAGTACTTC. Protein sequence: CASGPTRGEQYF.

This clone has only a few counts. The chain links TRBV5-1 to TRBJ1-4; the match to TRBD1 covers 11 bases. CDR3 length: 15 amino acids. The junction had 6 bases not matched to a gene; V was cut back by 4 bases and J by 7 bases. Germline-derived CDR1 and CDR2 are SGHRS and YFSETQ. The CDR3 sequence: CASSPLGTGGEKLFF. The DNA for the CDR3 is TGCGCCAGCAGCCCCCTTGGGACAGGGGGTGAAAAACTGTTTTTT.

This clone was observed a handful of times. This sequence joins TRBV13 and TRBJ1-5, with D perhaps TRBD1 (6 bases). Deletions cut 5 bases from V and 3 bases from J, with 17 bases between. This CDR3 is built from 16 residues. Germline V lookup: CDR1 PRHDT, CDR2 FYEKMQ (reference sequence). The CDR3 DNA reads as TGTGCCAGCAGCATCACCACAGGGTTCAACAATCAGCCCCAGCATTTT. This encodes CASSITTGFNNQPQHF.

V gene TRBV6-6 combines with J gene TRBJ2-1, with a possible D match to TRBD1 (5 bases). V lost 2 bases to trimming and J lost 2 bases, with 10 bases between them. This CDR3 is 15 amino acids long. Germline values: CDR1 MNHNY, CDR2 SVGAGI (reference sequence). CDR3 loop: CASSYGSGTYNEQFF. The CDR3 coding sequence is TGTGCCAGCAGTTACGGGTCAGGGACCTACAATGAGCAGTTCTTC.

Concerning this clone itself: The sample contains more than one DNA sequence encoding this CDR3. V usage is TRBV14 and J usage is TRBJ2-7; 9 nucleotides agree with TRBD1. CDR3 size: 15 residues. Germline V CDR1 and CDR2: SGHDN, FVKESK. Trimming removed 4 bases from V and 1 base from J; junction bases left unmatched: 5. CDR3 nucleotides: TGTGCCAGCAGCCTGCCGGGACAGGGATCCTACGAGCAGTACTTC. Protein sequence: CASSLPGQGSYEQYF.

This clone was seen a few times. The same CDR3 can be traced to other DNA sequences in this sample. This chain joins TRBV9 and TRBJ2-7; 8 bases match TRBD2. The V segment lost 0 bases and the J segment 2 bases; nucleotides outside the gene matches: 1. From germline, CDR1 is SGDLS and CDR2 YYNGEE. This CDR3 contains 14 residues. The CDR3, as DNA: TGTGCCAGCAGCGTAGCGGGGGGGACCTACGAGCAGTACTTC. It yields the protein CASSVAGGTYEQYF. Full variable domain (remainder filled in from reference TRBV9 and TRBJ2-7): DSGVTQTPKHLITATGQRVTLRCSPRSGDLSVYWYQQSLDQGLQFLIQYYNGEERAKGNILERFSAQQFPDLHSELNLSSLELGDSALYFCASSVAGGTYEQYFGPGTRLTVT.

The DNA for the CDR3 is TGTGCCAGCAGCTTCGGGGCCTACAATGAGCAGTTCTTC. It translates to CASSFGAYNEQFF. This chain uses TRBV5-4 with TRBJ2-1; D may be TRBD2 (5 bases). CDR3 length equals 13 residues. Germline V lookup: CDR1 SGHNT, CDR2 YYREEE (reference sequence). Trimming pared 2 bases from V and 2 bases from J, leaving 5 bases between.

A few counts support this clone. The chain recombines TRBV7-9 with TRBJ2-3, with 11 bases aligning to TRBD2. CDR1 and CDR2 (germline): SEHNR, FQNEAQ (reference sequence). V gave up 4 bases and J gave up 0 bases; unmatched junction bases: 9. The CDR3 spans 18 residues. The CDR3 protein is CASSSKHSGRGSTDTQYF. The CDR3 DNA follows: TGTGCCAGCAGCTCCAAACATAGCGGGAGGGGCAGCACAGATACGCAGTATTTT.

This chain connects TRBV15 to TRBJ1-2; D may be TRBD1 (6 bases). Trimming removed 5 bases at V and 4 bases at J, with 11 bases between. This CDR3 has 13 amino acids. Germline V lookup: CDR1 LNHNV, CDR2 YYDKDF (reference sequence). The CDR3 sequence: CATSQGGPYGYTF. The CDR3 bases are TGTGCCACCAGCCAAGGGGGTCCCTATGGCTACACCTTC.

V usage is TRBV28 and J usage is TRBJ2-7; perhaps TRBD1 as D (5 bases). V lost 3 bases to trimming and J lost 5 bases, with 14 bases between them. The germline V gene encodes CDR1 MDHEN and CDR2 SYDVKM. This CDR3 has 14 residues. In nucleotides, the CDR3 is TGTGCCAGCAGTTTTCGAGGCAGGGCTAACGAGCAGTACTTC. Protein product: CASSFRGRANEQYF.